The 16 T cell receptor beta chains in this list originate from one sample, sequenced in a study of radiotherapy plus CTLA-4 blockade in lung cancer. The table came from immunoSEQ multiplex PCR; TCRdb's copy has only in-frame clones and leaves some out. The sample yields approximately 80,000 clones, about 78% seen once. Sequencing was performed on peripheral blood, taken from a patient treated with radiotherapy plus ipilimumab. The source of these receptors is a human donor with non-small cell lung cancer whose response to radiotherapy plus ipilimumab could not be evaluated. Some clones in this sample may be carry-over from other donors' samples.

This clone was counted once. The chain carries TRBV5-4 and TRBJ2-5; TRBD1 is a possible D gene (5 bases). Trimming left V 4 bases short and J 1 base short, with 11 bases between. The germline V gene has CDR1 SGHNT and CDR2 YYREEE (reference sequence). This CDR3 is 14 amino acids long. Here the CDR3 DNA reads TGTGCCAGCAGCCGAATGGACACCCAAGAGACCCAGTACTTC. Translating gives CASSRMDTQETQYF.

The chain joins TRBV28 to TRBJ1-2, with a tentative D call TRBD1 (6 bases). The CDR3 sequence is 11 residues long. Germline lookup yields CDR1 MDHEN and CDR2 SYDVKM. V was clipped by 6 bases and J by 7 bases, with 9 bases between them. CDR3 nucleotides: TGTGCCAGCAGCAACAGGGCTGGCTACACCTTC. This codes for CASSNRAGYTF.

The chain combines TRBV7-9 with TRBJ2-3; 11 bases agree with TRBD1. Germline V lookup: CDR1 SEHNR, CDR2 FQNEAQ (reference sequence). Germline trimming cut 1 base from V and 2 bases from J; bases unmatched to any gene: 5. CDR3 length: 17 amino acids. CDR3 nucleotides: TGTGCCAGCAGCTTAGTAGGGGACAGGGGGTCCACAGATACGCAGTATTTT. Translating gives CASSLVGDRGSTDTQYF.

The chain couples TRBV10-2 to TRBJ1-5; D call uncertain. Trimming took off 3 bases at V and 1 base at J, with 7 bases between the two ends. The CDR3 has 14 amino acids. In germline, CDR1 is WSHSY, CDR2 SAAADI. In DNA form, the CDR3 reads TGCGCCAGCAGTGAAATAAGCAGCAATCAGCCCCAGCATTTT. Protein: CASSEISSNQPQHF.

The gene calls are TRBV2 and TRBJ2-2, with 12 bases identical to TRBD2. J lost 3 bases, V lost 8 bases, and 10 bases had no gene match. Germline values: CDR1 SNHLY, CDR2 FYNNEI. This CDR3 is built from 17 residues. CDR3 nucleotide sequence: TGTGCCAGCGAAGGACTAGCGGGGCTTAGGGACACCGGGGAGCTGTTTTTT. This codes for CASEGLAGLRDTGELFF. Together with reference TRBV2 and TRBJ2-2, the CDR3 gives the full variable domain: EPEVTQTPSHQVTQMGQEVILRCVPISNHLYFYWYRQILGQKVEFLVSFYNNEISEKSEIFDDQFSVERPDGSNFTLKIRSTKLEDSAMYFCASEGLAGLRDTGELFFGEGSRLTVL.

The chain joins TRBV5-6 to TRBJ2-7; weak D call: TRBD2 (6 bases). Trimming removed 1 base from V and 4 bases from J, with 9 bases in between. CDR3 length: 13 residues. Germline V gene lookup returns CDR1 SGHDT and CDR2 YYEEEE. DNA of the CDR3: TGTGCCAGCAGCTTGCGTGCGGGGTACGAGCAGTACTTC. Amino acid sequence: CASSLRAGYEQYF.

Here the CDR3 DNA reads TGTGCCAGCAGGGTATACAGGGTAGGCTATGGCTACACCTTC. Translation: CASRVYRVGYGYTF. This chain joins TRBV2 and TRBJ1-2; a possible D gene is TRBD1 (6 bases). The V gene's germline CDR1 is SNHLY and CDR2 FYNNEI. The V end was cut by 6 bases, the J end by 4 bases, with 15 bases between. The CDR3 runs 14 residues.

On this clone: At one boundary the junction diverges from the germline segment, which might be a read error. The sample holds other DNA sequences that translate to the same CDR3. This chain links TRBV7-9 with TRBJ2-5; TRBD1 might be the D (7 bases). Per the germline V gene, CDR1 is SEHNR and CDR2 is FQNEAQ (reference sequence). The CDR3 is 13 amino acids. The CDR3 region is CASSLEGGGDQYF. In nucleotides, the CDR3 is TGTGCCAGTAGCTTAGAAGGAGGGGGCGACCAGTACTTC. The full variable domain, completed using reference TRBV7-9 and TRBJ2-5, is DTGVSQNPRHKITKRGQNVTFRCDPISEHNRLYWYRQTLGQGPEFLTYFQNEAQLEKSRLLSDRFSAERPKGSFSTLEIQRTEQGDSAMYLCASSLEGGGDQYFGPGTRLLVL.

This clone was seen a few times. CDR3 nucleotides: TGTGCCAGTAGTACTCACTATTATCCCACGGGATCCCAAGAGACCCAGTACTTC. It encodes CASSTHYYPTGSQETQYF. The chain has TRBV19 and TRBJ2-5; tentatively, D is TRBD2 (5 bases). CDR3 size: 18 residues. Trimming shortened V by 4 bases and J by 1 base, and 22 bases separated the two germline ends. Per germline, CDR1 LNHDA and CDR2 SQIVND (reference sequence). Full variable domain (remainder filled in from reference TRBV19 and TRBJ2-5): DGGITQSPKYLFRKEGQNVTLSCEQNLNHDAMYWYRQDPGQGLRLIYYSQIVNDFQKGDIAEGYSVSREKKESFPLTVTSAQKNPTAFYLCASSTHYYPTGSQETQYFGPGTRLLVL.

This chain uses TRBV7-9 with TRBJ2-2; 7 nucleotides agree with TRBD2. In germline, CDR1 is SEHNR, CDR2 FQNEAQ (reference sequence). CDR3 size: 19 residues. With V trimmed by 5 bases and J by 7 bases, 22 bases remained unmatched. The CDR3 spells CASSTAVGPGTPGGGELFF. The CDR3 DNA sequence: TGTGCCAGCAGCACAGCGGTCGGGCCCGGCACGCCGGGAGGCGGGGAGCTGTTTTTT.

The gene calls are TRBV28 and TRBJ1-2; TRBD1 aligns across 9 bases. Trimming at V came to 5 bases and at J to 7 bases, leaving 11 bases not matched to a gene. CDR3 size: 15 residues. CDR1 MDHEN and CDR2 SYDVKM come from the germline V gene. CDR3 DNA: TGTGCCAGCAGTACGCCGGGACAGGGTATCTCTGGCTACACCTTC. It yields the protein CASSTPGQGISGYTF.

The chain joins TRBV28 to TRBJ1-6, with D maybe TRBD1 (5 bases). The CDR3 extends over 15 amino acids. Germline assignment: CDR1 MDHEN and CDR2 SYDVKM. V was clipped by 3 bases and J by 5 bases, with 11 bases between them. CDR3 DNA sequence: TGTGCCAGCAGTTTGGGGGGTAGGAATAATTCACCCCTCCACTTT. Translated, it gives CASSLGGRNNSPLHF. The full variable domain, with the rest looked up from reference TRBV28 and TRBJ1-6, is DVKVTQSSRYLVKRTGEKVFLECVQDMDHENMFWYRQDPGLGLRLIYFSYDVKMKEKGDIPEGYSVSREKKERFSLILESASTNQTSMYLCASSLGGRNNSPLHFGNGTRLTVT.

The V call is TRBV11-3, the J call TRBJ2-7; no reliable D call. V was trimmed by 0 bases and J by 5 bases, leaving 17 bases between them. Per germline, CDR1 SGHNT and CDR2 YENEEA. This CDR3 has 16 amino acids. The CDR3 nucleotides read TGTGCCAGCAGCTTAGAATCGGTGAACCTCCCCCACGAGCAGTACTTC. Amino acids: CASSLESVNLPHEQYF.

The V call is TRBV2, the J call TRBJ2-7, with 13 nucleotides matching TRBD2. There are 16 residues in the CDR3. V shed 3 bases, J shed 5 bases, and the junction held 7 bases outside the gene matches. The germline V gene has CDR1 SNHLY and CDR2 FYNNEI. The CDR3 is CASSDLLAGGIHEQYF. CDR3 DNA sequence: TGTGCCAGCAGTGACCTACTAGCGGGGGGGATCCACGAGCAGTACTTC.

The V call is TRBV18, the J call TRBJ2-7; 9 bases map to TRBD1. In germline, CDR1 is KGHSH, CDR2 LQKENI. V shed 4 bases and J 6 bases; nucleotides not matched to a gene: 13. This CDR3 spans 16 amino acids. CDR3 nucleotides: TGTGCCAGCTCACTCGCCTTGGGGACAGGGTCGGTCGAGCAGTACTTC. The encoded protein is CASSLALGTGSVEQYF. Full variable domain (missing parts from reference TRBV18 and TRBJ2-7): NAGVMQNPRHLVRRRGQEARLRCSPMKGHSHVYWYRQLPEEGLKFMVYLQKENIIDESGMPKERFSAEFPKEGPSILRIQQVVRGDSAAYFCASSLALGTGSVEQYFGPGTRLTVT.

This chain links TRBV5-1 with TRBJ2-2; a weak D match, TRBD2 (6 bases). Germline loops: CDR1 SGHRS, CDR2 YFSETQ. CDR3 length equals 15 residues. V lost 0 bases and J 5 bases, leaving 11 bases between the germline ends. This CDR3 is CASSLGVGTTGELFF. DNA of the CDR3: TGCGCCAGCAGCTTGGGGGTTGGGACTACCGGGGAGCTGTTTTTT.